The 30 T cell receptor beta chains presented below share a single source sample, sequenced in a study of tumor-infiltrating lymphocytes in primary liver carcinoma. The approximately 17-32 mg bulk tissue piece was not sorted before simultaneous RNA and DNA extraction. TCR beta cDNA was prepared out of 500 ng total RNA by means of a constant-region primer. ARM-PCR was slightly modified, and three nested multiplex PCR rounds with it gave rise to the TCR beta libraries. The two initial PCR rounds, approximately 10 cycles each, used TRBV1-TRBV30 forward and C-beta reverse primers. MiXCR, run by TCRdb on the multiplex PCR reads, gives a single entry per CDR3 protein. Of about 74,000 distinct CDR3 sequences in the sample, roughly three quarters were seen once. The material sequenced was liver tumor tissue from sampling region 4. Documented subset: tumor region T4, right-lateral pole. The receptors originated from a man aged 40-49 years with primary liver carcinoma and hepatitis B virus infection.

As regards this clonotype: Just one base apart from a much larger clone, this may be a read error. The CDR3 reads CASSLGRTCEQYF. The CDR3 DNA follows: TGCGCCAGCAGTTTGGGGCGGACTTGCGAGCAGTACTTC. The chain is built from TRBV5-1 and TRBJ2-7; D could derive from TRBD1 or TRBD2 (5 bases each). Germline V CDR1 and CDR2: SGHRS, YFSETQ. CDR3 size: 13 residues.

On this clonotype itself: The junction shows a germline mismatch at one end, possibly a read error. This CDR3 is CAGSSEIYGYTF. The DNA of the CDR3 is TGTGCCGGCAGTTCGGAGATCTATGGCTACACCTTC. This chain joins TRBV12-3 or TRBV12-4 and TRBJ1-2; D gene ambiguous. The length of the CDR3 is 12 residues.

This clonotype was observed many times. The genes are TRBV30 and TRBJ2-7; D remains unclear. V was cut by 3 bases and J by 0 bases, with 12 bases left in between. Germline V gene lookup returns CDR1 GTSNPN and CDR2 SVGIG (reference sequence). The CDR3 covers 14 residues. CDR3 sequence (DNA): TGTGCCTGGAGCGTGGGGTCCAGCTCCTACGAGCAGTACTTC. Encoded protein: CAWSVGSSSYEQYF. Drawing the rest from reference TRBV30 and TRBJ2-7, the complete variable domain is SQTIHQWPATLVQPVGSPLSLECTVEGTSNPNLYWYRQAAGRGLQLLFYSVGIGQISSEVPQNLSASRPQDRQFILSSKKLLLSDSGFYLCAWSVGSSSYEQYFGPGTRLTVT.

With regard to this clonotype: The CDR3 ends on some other residue instead of the conserved phenylalanine or tryptophan, so this is likely a read error. The gene calls are TRBV4-1 and TRBJ2-1; the match to TRBD2 covers 8 bases. Per germline, CDR1 MGHRA and CDR2 YSYEKL. The CDR3 runs 14 residues. This CDR3 reads CTSSQTGGYNEQFL. CDR3 in DNA: TGCACCAGCAGCCAGACGGGAGGGTACAATGAGCAGTTCCTC.

This clonotype occurred once. This chain joins TRBV28 and TRBJ1-5, with D possibly matching TRBD1 (5 bases). The CDR3 loop spans 14 amino acids. Germline V gives CDR1 MDHEN, CDR2 SYDVKM. V was shortened by 11 bases and J by 3 bases, with 17 bases between the two germline ends. CDR3 region: CALGGVGINQPQHF. For the CDR3, the DNA is TGTGCCCTCGGGGGGGTGGGGATCAATCAGCCCCAGCATTTT.

The J gene is TRBJ2-1, the V gene TRBV11-2, with TRBD2 identical over 7 bases. Germline values: CDR1 SGHAT, CDR2 FQNNGV. This CDR3 is 15 amino acids long. V dropped 5 bases and J dropped 2; count of bases not matched to a gene: 6. As DNA, the CDR3 is TGTGCCAGCAGCCTCCTAGCGGATCCCTACAATGAGCAGTTCTTC. Amino acids: CASSLLADPYNEQFF.

V gene TRBV6-5 combines with J gene TRBJ2-7; D not certain. CDR3 length equals 13 residues. Trimming left V 6 bases short and J 0 bases short, with 9 bases between. The germline gives CDR1 MNHEY, CDR2 SVGAGI. CDR3 sequence (DNA): TGTGCCAGCAGAAAGGTAGGCTCCTACGAGCAGTACTTC. Protein product: CASRKVGSYEQYF.

This clonotype was picked up many times. This chain uses TRBV28 with TRBJ1-1; D is undetermined. The CDR3 consists of 15 residues. Trimming took off 4 bases at V and 6 bases at J, with 18 bases between the two ends. Germline V gives CDR1 MDHEN, CDR2 SYDVKM. The CDR3 loop is CASSSLDGSRPEAFF. The CDR3 bases are TGTGCCAGCAGTTCCCTGGACGGATCGCGGCCTGAAGCTTTCTTT.

This clonotype was observed a single time. A junction end diverges from the germline sequence, so it may reflect a read error. The J gene is TRBJ2-1, the V gene TRBV5-1; tentatively, D is TRBD2 (6 bases). The CDR3 consists of 17 residues. Germline V gene data show CDR1 as SGHRS and CDR2 as YFSETQ. The CDR3: CASSLTRDSGSYSEQFF. The CDR3 region has the DNA TGCGCCAGCAGCTTGACACGGGACTCCGGCTCCTACAGTGAGCAGTTCTTC.

The chain employs TRBV28 and TRBJ2-3, with D uncertain. Deletions cut 6 bases from V and 6 bases from J, with 19 bases between. The germline V gene encodes CDR1 MDHEN and CDR2 SYDVKM. This CDR3 is 15 amino acids long. CDR3 DNA: TGTGCCAGCAGCTTTCCCCCCTCGATCGCTGATACGCAGTATTTT. Its protein is CASSFPPSIADTQYF.

This clonotype appeared many times. At one of its ends the junction is not consistent with the germline gene, which may arise from a read error. The J gene is TRBJ2-4, the V gene TRBV13, with D tentatively TRBD2 (6 bases). In germline, CDR1 is PRHDT, CDR2 FYEKMQ (reference sequence). CDR3 length: 14 residues. This CDR3 reads CASSLRLRDSRFRF. The DNA for the CDR3 is TGTGCCAGCAGCTTAAGGTTGCGGGACTCCAGGTTTCGCTTC.

About this clonotype itself: This may stem from a read error, because a much larger clone lies one nucleotide away. The rearrangement joins TRBV7-9 to TRBJ2-7; D gene ambiguous. Per the germline V gene, CDR1 is SEHNR and CDR2 is FQNEAQ (reference sequence). The CDR3 length is 14 residues. The CDR3 DNA reads TGTGCCATCAGCCCCTCGCAGTACTCCTACGAGCAGTACTTC. Protein sequence: CAISPSQYSYEQYF.

Notes on this clonotype: One base away lies a much larger clone, so this may be a sequencing read error. The rearrangement uses TRBV24-1 and TRBJ2-5; tentative D call: TRBD2 (6 bases). The CDR3 is 16 amino acids. Germline CDR1 KGHDR, CDR2 SFDVKD. In nucleotides, the CDR3 is TGTGCCATCAGTGAGGATGACGGGACTTCGGGAGAGACCCAGTACTTC. Its protein product is CAISEDDGTSGETQYF.

The chain combines TRBV6-5 with TRBJ2-5; 8 positions agree with TRBD2. This CDR3 has 15 amino acids. The J segment lost 2 bases and the V segment lost 6 bases, leaving 8 bases of the junction unmatched. Germline-derived CDR1 and CDR2 are MNHEY and SVGAGI. The CDR3 here is CASSSVSGGQETQYF. In DNA, the CDR3 is TGTGCCAGCAGCTCCGTGTCGGGGGGGCAAGAGACCCAGTACTTC.

By share, this clonotype ranks as medium-sized (0.01 to 0.1%). The chain employs TRBV11-2 and TRBJ2-1; D gene ambiguous. The V gene lost 4 bases and the J gene lost 7 bases, with 11 bases spanning the gap. This CDR3 region has 13 residues. Germline V gives CDR1 SGHAT, CDR2 FQNNGV. CDR3 nucleotide sequence: TGTGCCAGCAGCTCCAGTAGCTTGAATGAGCAGTTCTTC. Translating gives CASSSSSLNEQFF. Together with reference TRBV11-2 and TRBJ2-1, the CDR3 gives the full variable domain: EAGVAQSPRYKIIEKRQSVAFWCNPISGHATLYWYQQILGQGPKLLIQFQNNGVVDDSQLPKDRFSAERLKGVDSTLKIQPAKLEDSAVYLCASSSSSLNEQFFGPGTRLTVL.

This clonotype showed up just a few times. V usage is TRBV5-1 and J usage is TRBJ2-3, with 9 bases matching TRBD2. After removal of 0 bases from V and 2 bases from J, the junction contained 7 bases not matched to a gene. In germline, CDR1 is SGHRS, CDR2 YFSETQ. The CDR3 length is 17 residues. The CDR3 DNA is TGCGCCAGCAGCTTGGTGCATAGCGGGAGATTCACAGATACGCAGTATTTT. It is translated as CASSLVHSGRFTDTQYF.

Turning to this clonotype: As the CDR3 is not closed by the conserved phenylalanine or tryptophan, this likely results from a read error. V gene TRBV6-5 combines with J gene TRBJ2-1; 15 bases are shared with TRBD2. The CDR3 length is 16 residues. Germline CDR1 is MNHEY and CDR2 is SVGAGI. The CDR3 here is CASSYTGLAGGNEQFL. The DNA for the CDR3 is TGTGCCAGTAGTTACACGGGACTAGCGGGGGGTAATGAGCAGTTCCTC.

On this clonotype: At one of its ends the junction is not consistent with the germline gene, which may arise from a read error. The rearrangement uses TRBV11-2 and TRBJ2-3, with D perhaps matching TRBD2 (6 bases). Germline CDR1 is SGHAT and CDR2 is FQNNGV. This CDR3 contains 14 residues. CDR3 DNA: TGTGCCGAAGGGGCACGGGAGCTCGCAGATACTCAGTATTTT. It translates to CAEGARELADTQYF.

On this clonotype: Given a much more abundant clone one base away, this may be a read error. The V gene is TRBV7-9, the J gene TRBJ1-3; TRBD1 might be the D (5 bases). This CDR3 contains 12 residues. Germline V lookup: CDR1 SEHNR, CDR2 FQNEAQ (reference sequence). The CDR3 protein is CASNLVGLTIYF. The CDR3 nucleotides are TGTGCCAGCAACTTAGTGGGGCTAACCATATATTTT.

Comments on this clonotype: A much larger clone sits a single nucleotide away, making a read error possible. V and J are TRBV12-3 or TRBV12-4 and TRBJ2-3, with D maybe TRBD1 (5 bases). The CDR3 totals 14 residues. The CDR3 sequence: CTSSLQDNTDTQYF. CDR3 bases: TGTACCAGCAGTTTACAGGACAACACAGATACGCAGTATTTT.

V and J are TRBV12-3 or TRBV12-4 and TRBJ1-1; D remains ambiguous. The CDR3 has 13 amino acids. V was cut by 7 bases and J by 1 base, with 10 bases left in between. In DNA form, the CDR3 reads TGTGCCAGCACCGAGGGTCGGAACACTGAAGCTTTCTTT. It specifies CASTEGRNTEAFF.

This clonotype is classed as medium-sized. This chain links TRBV11-2 with TRBJ2-4; D may correspond to TRBD1 or TRBD2 (5 bases each). V gave up 6 bases and J gave up 6 bases, with 21 bases separating them. The length of the CDR3 is 16 residues. The germline V gene has CDR1 SGHAT and CDR2 FQNNGV. CDR3 DNA: TGTGCCAGCAGTCAGAATGTAAGGGGCGCGGGAAACATTCAGTACTTC. Translation: CASSQNVRGAGNIQYF.

Concerning this clonotype itself: Just one base apart from a much larger clone, this may be a read error. This sequence joins TRBV20-1 and TRBJ2-1, with D perhaps TRBD2 (5 bases). The V end lost 6 bases, the J end lost 10 bases, and 13 bases lay between the germline ends. The CDR3 totals 11 residues. Germline assignment: CDR1 DFQATT and CDR2 SNEGSKA (reference sequence). CDR3 DNA sequence: TGCAGTGCGGAAACTAGTCTCGAGCAGTTCTTC. This codes for CSAETSLEQFF.

This clonotype was observed once. A read error may produce the germline difference seen at one junction end. The chain uses TRBV18 and TRBJ2-1; the match to TRBD1 covers 9 bases. In germline, CDR1 is KGHSH, CDR2 LQKENI. The CDR3 runs to 18 residues. The CDR3 DNA reads TGTGCCAGCTTACCAAACCTGGGGACAGGGAGGTTCAACAATGAGCAGTTCTTC. Its translation: CASLPNLGTGRFNNEQFF.

As to this clonotype: A much larger clone lies one base from this, so it may be a read error. The rearrangement uses TRBV7-8 and TRBJ2-3; 15 nucleotides line up with TRBD2. This CDR3 comprises 15 residues. Germline V gene lookup returns CDR1 SGHVS and CDR2 FQNEAQ. V was pared by 5 bases and J by 8 bases, with 5 bases of the junction left unmatched. CDR3 DNA: TGTGCCAGCAGCGCGGGACTAGCGGGAGGAGGTACGCAGTATTTT. It is translated as CASSAGLAGGGTQYF.

Comments on this clonotype: One junction end disagrees with the germline gene, perhaps due to a read error. The gene calls are TRBV12-3 or TRBV12-4 and TRBJ1-2; tentatively, D is TRBD1 (6 bases). The length of the CDR3 is 14 residues. CDR3 loop: CVSSLLLGAHGYTF. CDR3 sequence (DNA): TGTGTCAGCAGTTTATTGCTGGGGGCGCACGGCTACACCTTC.

With respect to this clonotype: One junction end does not reproduce the germline sequence, and a read error may be involved. This chain connects TRBV5-1 to TRBJ2-6, with D possibly TRBD1 on 7 matching bases. The V gene's germline CDR1 is SGHRS and CDR2 YFSETQ. CDR3 length equals 18 residues. In DNA form, the CDR3 reads TGCTCCAGCAGCTTAATGGCAGGGGGGAACTCTGGGGCCAACGTCCTGACTTTC. Translation: CSSSLMAGGNSGANVLTF.

Details on this clonotype: Germline and junction disagree at one end, which may indicate a read error. The genes are TRBV4-1 and TRBJ2-1; 7 bases align to TRBD1. The V gene's germline CDR1 is MGHRA and CDR2 YSYEKL. The CDR3 length is 17 residues. CDR3 in DNA: TGCGCCAGCAGCCACCCTCCGGGAAGGGGGCAAGGTAATGAGCAGTTCTTT. Amino acids: CASSHPPGRGQGNEQFF.

Regarding this clonotype: Here the CDR3 omits its conserved ending phenylalanine or tryptophan, so a read error is the likely source. The chain recombines TRBV29-1 with TRBJ2-5; tentatively, D is TRBD2 (6 bases). CDR1 is SQVTM and CDR2 is ANQGSEA in the germline V gene. Trimming took off 8 bases at V and 4 bases at J, with 17 bases between the two ends. The CDR3 spans 13 residues. CDR3 protein: CSFGRGLGETQYL. The CDR3 DNA sequence: TGCAGCTTTGGGCGGGGTTTGGGAGAGACCCAGTACCTC.

The chain uses TRBV20-1 and TRBJ2-7, with 10 positions matching TRBD2. CDR3 length equals 14 residues. Germline lookup yields CDR1 DFQATT and CDR2 SNEGSKA (reference sequence). Here the CDR3 DNA reads TGCAGCCTAGGGGCTAGCGGGAGTATGGACGAGCAGTACTTC. Translated, it gives CSLGASGSMDEQYF.